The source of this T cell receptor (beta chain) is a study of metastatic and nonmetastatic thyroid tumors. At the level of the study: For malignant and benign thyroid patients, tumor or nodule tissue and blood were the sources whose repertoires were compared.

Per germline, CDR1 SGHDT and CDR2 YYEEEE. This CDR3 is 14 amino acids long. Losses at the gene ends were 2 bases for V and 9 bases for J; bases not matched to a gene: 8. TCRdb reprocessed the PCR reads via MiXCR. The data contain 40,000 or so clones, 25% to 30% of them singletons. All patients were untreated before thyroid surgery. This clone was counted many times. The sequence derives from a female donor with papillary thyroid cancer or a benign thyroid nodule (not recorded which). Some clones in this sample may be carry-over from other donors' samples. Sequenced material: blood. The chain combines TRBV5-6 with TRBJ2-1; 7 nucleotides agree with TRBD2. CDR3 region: CASSLWEGILEQFF. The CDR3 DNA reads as TGTGCCAGCAGCTTATGGGAGGGGATACTTGAGCAGTTCTTC.